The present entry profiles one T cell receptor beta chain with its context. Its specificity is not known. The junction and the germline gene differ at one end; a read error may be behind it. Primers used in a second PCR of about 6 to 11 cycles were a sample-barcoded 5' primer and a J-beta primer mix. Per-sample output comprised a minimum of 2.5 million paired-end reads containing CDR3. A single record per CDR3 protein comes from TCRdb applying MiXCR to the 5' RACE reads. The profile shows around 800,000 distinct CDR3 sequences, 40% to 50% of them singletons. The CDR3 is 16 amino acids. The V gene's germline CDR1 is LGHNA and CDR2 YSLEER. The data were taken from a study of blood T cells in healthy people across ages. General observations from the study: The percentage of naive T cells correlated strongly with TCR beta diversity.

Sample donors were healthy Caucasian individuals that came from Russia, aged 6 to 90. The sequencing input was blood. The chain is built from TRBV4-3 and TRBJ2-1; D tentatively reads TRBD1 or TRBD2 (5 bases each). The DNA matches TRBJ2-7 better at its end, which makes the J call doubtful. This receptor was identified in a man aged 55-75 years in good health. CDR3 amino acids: CAGSLRRSGTYNEQYF. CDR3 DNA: TGCGCCGGCAGTCTAAGACGATCGGGGACCTACAATGAGCAGTACTTC.